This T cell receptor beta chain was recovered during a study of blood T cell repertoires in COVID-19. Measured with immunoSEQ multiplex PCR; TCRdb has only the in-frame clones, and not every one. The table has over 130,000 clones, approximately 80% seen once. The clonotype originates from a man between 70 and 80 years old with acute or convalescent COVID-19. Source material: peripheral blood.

The CDR3 nucleotides read TGTGCCAGCAGCTTGGGGGGACTAGCGGGGGTCTCCTACAATGAGCAGTTCTTC. Translating gives CASSLGGLAGVSYNEQFF. The chain couples TRBV11-2 to TRBJ2-1; TRBD2 agrees at 14 bases. CDR3 size: 18 residues. V lost 3 bases and J lost 0; bases outside the gene matches: 4. The germline CDR1 and CDR2 sequences are SGHAT and FQNNGV.